Below are 27 T cell receptor beta chains sequenced from a single sample in a study of vaccination and CD4 T cells after COVID-19 (dated by TCRdb to between 2021 and 2023). For these TCRs, the target antigens are not known. Library preparation used PCR. TCRdb names Illumina iSeq 100 as the instrument used. At the Johns Hopkins FTIC core, DNA from the cultured CD4+ T cells underwent TCR sequencing with the Oncomine TCR Beta short-read assay. TCRdb trimmed the raw reads at Q25, called clones with MiXCR and kept productive beta chains. Rows are unified per CDR3 protein, each entry keeping the most common DNA and genes. The sample yields over 6,500 distinct CDR3 sequences; 41% were counted once. The biggest ten clones account for under 40% of the sample. In light of the paper, this sample's treatment or condition label describes: approximately 11-day PBMC culture with coronavirus spike peptide pools or control peptides (ViraFEST assay). CD4+ T cells from unexposed donors were collected before the COVID-19 pandemic (2011-2018).

Specimen: CD4+ T cells from blood, cultured in vitro. Receptor source: a human donor in good health.

There are a few counts of this clonotype. The chain joins TRBV6-1 to TRBJ1-2; TRBD1 might be the D (5 bases). V lost 2 bases, J lost 7 bases, and 8 bases lay in between. CDR1 is MNHNS, CDR2 SASEGT, per germline. CDR3 length: 12 amino acids. CDR3 region: CASSESQGGYTF. CDR3 DNA: TGTGCCAGCAGTGAAAGTCAGGGTGGCTACACCTTC.

The chain joins TRBV5-1 to TRBJ1-2; D gene uncertain. Trimming removed 0 bases at V and 7 bases at J, with 13 bases between. Germline V gives CDR1 SGHRS, CDR2 YFSETQ. The CDR3 consists of 14 residues. Here the CDR3 reads CASSLARQSGGYTF. The CDR3 nucleotides are TGCGCCAGCAGCTTGGCCCGGCAGTCCGGTGGCTACACCTTC.

This chain uses TRBV6-5 with TRBJ1-5, with unresolved D. The CDR3 runs to 16 residues. Germline assignment: CDR1 MNHEY and CDR2 SVGAGI. V was shortened by 0 bases and J by 7 bases, with 16 bases between the two germline ends. The DNA for the CDR3 is TGTGCCAGCAGTTACTCGTTACAGCCCGGCGGCCAGCCCCAGCATTTT. Translating gives CASSYSLQPGGQPQHF.

This clonotype was picked up a small number of times. This chain joins TRBV20-1 and TRBJ2-5; 9 nucleotides match TRBD2. Trimming at V came to 4 bases and at J to 7 bases, leaving 16 bases not matched to a gene. The CDR3 runs 16 residues. The germline V gene encodes CDR1 DFQATT and CDR2 SNEGSKA (reference sequence). The DNA for the CDR3 is TGCAGTGCTACAACCGAGAGAAGCGGGGGGATGGGGACCCAGTACTTC. The encoded protein is CSATTERSGGMGTQYF.

The chain carries TRBV20-1 and TRBJ2-5; TRBD2 matches 14 bases. Per germline, CDR1 DFQATT and CDR2 SNEGSKA (reference sequence). CDR3 length: 14 residues. Germline trimming cut 6 bases from V and 5 bases from J; bases unmatched to any gene: 5. CDR3 region: CSAHRLAGGETQYF. The CDR3, as DNA: TGCAGTGCCCATAGACTAGCGGGGGGGGAGACCCAGTACTTC.

This clonotype has only a few counts. The chain has TRBV7-2 and TRBJ1-3; D unclear. CDR3 length: 14 residues. The V end was cut by 4 bases, the J end by 9 bases, with 16 bases between. In germline, CDR1 is SGHTA, CDR2 FQGNSA. CDR3 protein: CASSSLLDGGTIYF. Written as DNA, the CDR3 is TGTGCCAGCAGCTCCCTCTTGGACGGCGGCACCATATATTTT.

This chain joins TRBV6-2 or TRBV6-3 and TRBJ2-7; TRBD2 agrees at 10 bases. This CDR3 comprises 13 residues. After removal of 6 bases from V and 2 bases from J, the junction contained 1 base not matched to a gene. In germline, CDR1 is MNHEY, CDR2 SVGEGT. CDR3 in DNA: TGTGCCAGCAGCCTAGCGGGGGCCTACGAGCAGTACTTC. Translating gives CASSLAGAYEQYF.

The chain links TRBV4-2 to TRBJ2-2; 13 bases are a match to TRBD2. V lost 4 bases, J lost 10 bases, and 6 bases stayed unmatched. The CDR3 is 15 residues long. CDR1 LGHNA and CDR2 YNFKEQ come from the germline V gene. The CDR3 DNA follows: TGTGCCAGCAGCCGGACTAGCGGGGGCCTAGAGGAGCTGTTTTTT. Translation: CASSRTSGGLEELFF.

This clonotype has a handful of counts. The J gene is TRBJ2-3, the V gene TRBV7-3; D tentatively fits TRBD1 or TRBD2 (5 bases each). This CDR3 spans 13 amino acids. Trimming took off 0 bases at V and 6 bases at J, with 7 bases between the two ends. Looked up from germline, CDR1 is SGHTA and CDR2 is FQGTGA. CDR3 sequence (DNA): TGTGCCAGCAGCTTAACGGGACCGGATACGCAGTATTTT. Amino acids: CASSLTGPDTQYF.

This clonotype has a handful of counts. This chain connects TRBV6-5 to TRBJ1-2; TRBD1 agrees at 10 bases. With 2 bases clipped from V and 7 bases from J, the junction kept 4 bases outside the gene matches. The CDR3 has 14 amino acids. In germline, CDR1 is MNHEY, CDR2 SVGAGI. Written as DNA, the CDR3 is TGTGCCAGCAGTTACCTCGGGACAGGGGTTGGCTACACCTTC. Protein product: CASSYLGTGVGYTF.

This rearrangement joins TRBV20-1 to TRBJ2-7, with 9 bases identical to TRBD2. The V and J ends lost 0 bases and 1 base, in that order; junction bases with no gene match: 13. CDR1 is DFQATT and CDR2 is SNEGSKA in the germline V gene (reference sequence). The CDR3 runs 18 residues. The CDR3 DNA follows: TGCAGTGCTAGAGACGACGTGTCCCCGGGACTAGCTTCCTACGAGCAGTACTTC. This encodes CSARDDVSPGLASYEQYF.

This chain connects TRBV25-1 to TRBJ2-1; D is ambiguous. The CDR3 is made up of 12 amino acids. Germline-derived CDR1 and CDR2 are MGHDK and SYGVNS. Trimming left V 1 base short and J 6 bases short, with 4 bases between. CDR3 DNA sequence: TGTGCCAGCAGTGAATTCTTCAATGAGCAGTTCTTC. Amino acids: CASSEFFNEQFF. The full variable domain, its missing parts supplied by reference TRBV25-1 and TRBJ2-1, is EADIYQTPRYLVIGTGKKITLECSQTMGHDKMYWYQQDPGMELHLIHYSYGVNSTEKGDLSSESTVSRIRTEHFPLTLESARPSHTSQYLCASSEFFNEQFFGPGTRLTVL.

The rearrangement joins TRBV6-5 to TRBJ1-1; D gene ambiguous. Trimming took 0 bases from V and 1 from J, leaving 9 bases between them. The CDR3 extends over 15 amino acids. Per the germline V gene, CDR1 is MNHEY and CDR2 is SVGAGI. The CDR3 loop reads CASSYSGLANTEAFF. CDR3 nucleotides: TGTGCCAGCAGTTACTCGGGTTTAGCGAACACTGAAGCTTTCTTT.

The chain joins TRBV2 to TRBJ2-3; D may correspond to TRBD1 or TRBD2 (7 bases each). V lost 4 bases and J lost 3, with 14 bases in between. Germline values: CDR1 SNHLY, CDR2 FYNNEI. The CDR3 consists of 15 residues. The CDR3 DNA reads TGTGCCAGCAGTGGTCCAGGGGGAGGGACAGATACGCAGTATTTT. This encodes CASSGPGGGTDTQYF.

Here the CDR3 reads CASSSTQGNTEAFF. As DNA, the CDR3 is TGTGCCAGCAGTTCCACACAGGGGAACACTGAAGCTTTCTTT. The chain combines TRBV6-5 with TRBJ1-1; TRBD1 might be the D (6 bases). The CDR3 is 14 amino acids. In germline, CDR1 is MNHEY, CDR2 SVGAGI. V was shortened by 4 bases and J by 1 base, with 10 bases between the two germline ends.

The chain links TRBV7-6 to TRBJ1-6, with unresolved D. CDR1 SGHVS and CDR2 FNYEAQ come from the germline V gene. The CDR3 extends over 15 amino acids. V was clipped by 3 bases and J by 7 bases, with 13 bases between them. CDR3: CASSLDLPSNSPLHF. As DNA, the CDR3 is TGTGCCAGCAGCTTGGACTTACCTTCGAATTCACCCCTCCACTTT.

The table lists this clonotype with a few counts. The rearrangement uses TRBV19 and TRBJ1-1; no firm D call. The CDR3 consists of 11 residues. Germline CDR1 LNHDA, CDR2 SQIVND (reference sequence). Trimming cost V 8 bases and J 4 bases, with 8 bases left between them. The CDR3 DNA is TGTGCCAGTTTACGGGGCACTGAAGCTTTCTTT. Its translation: CASLRGTEAFF.

The chain uses TRBV20-1 and TRBJ2-3, with D possibly matching TRBD1 (6 bases). Germline CDR1 and CDR2: DFQATT and SNEGSKA (reference sequence). This CDR3 is built from 14 residues. Deletions cut 2 bases from V and 0 bases from J, with 9 bases between. The CDR3 nucleotides read TGCAGTGCTAGAAGGGACATTAGCACAGATACGCAGTATTTT. Translated, it gives CSARRDISTDTQYF.

The chain combines TRBV6-5 with TRBJ1-1, with no clear D. The CDR3 is made up of 12 amino acids. V dropped 0 bases and J dropped 3 bases, with 2 bases sitting between them. Germline V gene data show CDR1 as MNHEY and CDR2 as SVGAGI. The CDR3, as DNA: TGTGCCAGCAGTTACTCGGACACTGAAGCTTTCTTT. Its translation: CASSYSDTEAFF.

CDR3: CASSPSVTGVQPQHF. The CDR3 bases are TGTGCCAGCAGCCCCAGCGTGACAGGGGTTCAGCCCCAGCATTTT. The chain has TRBV4-2 and TRBJ1-5, with 8 bases lining up with TRBD1. The CDR3 covers 15 residues. Per the germline V gene, CDR1 is LGHNA and CDR2 is YNFKEQ. J lost 6 bases, V lost 4 bases, and 8 bases had no gene match.

This clonotype was recorded a few times. The gene calls are TRBV6-1 and TRBJ1-6, with 9 nucleotides matching TRBD1. Looked up from germline, CDR1 is MNHNS and CDR2 is SASEGT. V was clipped by 2 bases and J by 10 bases; unmatched bases: 9. The CDR3 is 16 residues long. CDR3: CASSEITTGGNSPLHF. The CDR3 bases are TGTGCCAGCAGTGAAATTACGACAGGGGGAAACTCACCCCTCCACTTT.

The J gene is TRBJ1-5, the V gene TRBV6-1; D is ambiguous. Germline CDR1 is MNHNS and CDR2 is SASEGT. The ends were cut back, 6 bases at V and 5 bases at J, with 20 bases in the middle. This CDR3 comprises 16 residues. CDR3 residues: CASSRVPKATDQPQHF. In DNA form, the CDR3 reads TGTGCCAGCAGCCGCGTCCCCAAGGCGACGGATCAGCCCCAGCATTTT.

This clonotype was picked up a small number of times. The CDR3 is CATTFGMKAFF. CDR3 nucleotides: TGTGCCACCACCTTCGGTATGAAAGCTTTCTTT. The chain employs TRBV27 and TRBJ1-1, with no clear D. Trimming pared 10 bases from V and 9 bases from J, leaving 15 bases between. Germline CDR1 reads MNHEY; CDR2 reads SMNVEV (reference sequence). CDR3 size: 11 residues.

Only a few counts were recorded for this clonotype. V is TRBV5-4 and J is TRBJ1-2; D gene ambiguous. Germline-derived CDR1 and CDR2 are SGHNT and YYREEE (reference sequence). Between the trimmed V and J ends, which lost 0 bases and 4 bases, there was a span of 10 bases. CDR3 length: 14 amino acids. This chain's CDR3 is CASSLGGSFYGYTF. The CDR3 DNA follows: TGTGCCAGCAGCTTGGGAGGGAGCTTCTATGGCTACACCTTC.

V is TRBV7-2 and J is TRBJ1-5, with D perhaps TRBD1 (6 bases). The germline V and J ends were trimmed by 3 bases and 9 bases, with 18 bases remaining between them. This CDR3 region has 15 residues. The germline V gene encodes CDR1 SGHTA and CDR2 FQGNSA. The CDR3 loop is CASSFRGAGGSPQHF. The CDR3 region has the DNA TGTGCCAGCAGCTTTCGGGGGGCTGGGGGGTCGCCCCAGCATTTT.

There are a few counts of this clonotype. J is TRBJ1-5 and V is TRBV6-5, with no clear D. This CDR3 region has 16 residues. CDR1 is MNHEY and CDR2 is SVGAGI in the germline V gene. The V end lost 4 bases, the J end lost 4 bases, and 17 bases lay between the germline ends. In nucleotides, the CDR3 is TGTGCCAGCAGTTCGCTTACGGGTCCTTCGAATCAGCCCCAGCATTTT. Translated: CASSSLTGPSNQPQHF.

This sequence joins TRBV10-3 and TRBJ1-1, with D maybe TRBD1 (6 bases). V lost 3 bases and J lost 4, with 9 bases in between. CDR3 length: 13 residues. In germline, CDR1 is ENHRY, CDR2 SYGVKD. The CDR3 reads CAISDRQVTEAFF. The CDR3 nucleotides read TGTGCCATCAGTGACCGACAGGTCACTGAAGCTTTCTTT.